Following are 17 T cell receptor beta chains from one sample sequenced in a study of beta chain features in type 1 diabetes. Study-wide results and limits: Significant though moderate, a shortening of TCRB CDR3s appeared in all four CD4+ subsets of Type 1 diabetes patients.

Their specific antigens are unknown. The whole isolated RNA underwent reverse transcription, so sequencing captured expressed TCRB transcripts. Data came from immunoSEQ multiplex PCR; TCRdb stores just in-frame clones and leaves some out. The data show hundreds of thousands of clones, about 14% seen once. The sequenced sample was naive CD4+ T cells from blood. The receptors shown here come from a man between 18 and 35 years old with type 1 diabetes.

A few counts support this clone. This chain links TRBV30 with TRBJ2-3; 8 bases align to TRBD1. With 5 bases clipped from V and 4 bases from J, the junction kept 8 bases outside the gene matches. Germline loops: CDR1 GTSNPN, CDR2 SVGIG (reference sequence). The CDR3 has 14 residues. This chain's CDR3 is CAWSTPGGSDTQYF. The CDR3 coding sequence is TGTGCCTGGTCCACTCCAGGGGGCTCAGATACGCAGTATTTT.

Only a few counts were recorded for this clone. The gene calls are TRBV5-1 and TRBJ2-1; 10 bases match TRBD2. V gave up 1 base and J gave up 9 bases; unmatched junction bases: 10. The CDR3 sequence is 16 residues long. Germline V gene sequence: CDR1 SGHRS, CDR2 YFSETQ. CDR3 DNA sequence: TGCGCCAGCAGCTTGTTCGGGACTAGCGCGTATGGTGAGCAGTTCTTC. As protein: CASSLFGTSAYGEQFF.

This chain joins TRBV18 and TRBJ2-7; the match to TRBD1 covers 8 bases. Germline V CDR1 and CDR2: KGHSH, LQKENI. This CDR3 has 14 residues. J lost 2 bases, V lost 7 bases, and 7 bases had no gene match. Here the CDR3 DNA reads TGTGCCAGCTTCGAGACAGGGGAAGCCTACGAGCAGTACTTC. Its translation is CASFETGEAYEQYF.

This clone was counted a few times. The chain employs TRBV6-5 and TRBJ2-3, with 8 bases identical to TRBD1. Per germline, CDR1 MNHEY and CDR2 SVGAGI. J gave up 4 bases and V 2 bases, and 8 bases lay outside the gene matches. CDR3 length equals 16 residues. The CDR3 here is CASSYAIQGGADTQYF. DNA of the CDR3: TGTGCCAGCAGTTACGCGATACAGGGGGGAGCAGATACGCAGTATTTT.

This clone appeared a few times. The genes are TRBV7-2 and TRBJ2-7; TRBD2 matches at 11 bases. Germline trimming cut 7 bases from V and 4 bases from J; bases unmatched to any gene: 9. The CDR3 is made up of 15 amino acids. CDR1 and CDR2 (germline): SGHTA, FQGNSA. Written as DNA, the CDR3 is TGTGCCAGCACGTTAGGGACTAGCGGATATTACGAGCAGTACTTC. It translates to CASTLGTSGYYEQYF.

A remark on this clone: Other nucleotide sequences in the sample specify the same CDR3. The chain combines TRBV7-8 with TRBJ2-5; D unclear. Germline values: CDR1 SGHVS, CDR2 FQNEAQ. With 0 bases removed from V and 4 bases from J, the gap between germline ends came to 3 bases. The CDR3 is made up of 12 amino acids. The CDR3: CASSLARETQYF. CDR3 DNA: TGTGCCAGCAGCTTAGCGCGAGAGACCCAGTACTTC.

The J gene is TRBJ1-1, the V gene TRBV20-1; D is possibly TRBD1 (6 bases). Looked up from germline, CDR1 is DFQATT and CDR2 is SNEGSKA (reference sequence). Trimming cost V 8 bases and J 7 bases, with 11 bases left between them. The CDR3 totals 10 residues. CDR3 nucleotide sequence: TGCAGTACGGGGACACATGAAGCTTTCTTT. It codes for CSTGTHEAFF.

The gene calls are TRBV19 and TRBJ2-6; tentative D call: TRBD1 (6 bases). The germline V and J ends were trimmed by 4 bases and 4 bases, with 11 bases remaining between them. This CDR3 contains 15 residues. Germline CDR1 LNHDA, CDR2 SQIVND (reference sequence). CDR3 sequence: CASSTQGSGANVLTF. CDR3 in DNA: TGTGCCAGTAGTACACAGGGTTCCGGGGCCAACGTCCTGACTTTC.

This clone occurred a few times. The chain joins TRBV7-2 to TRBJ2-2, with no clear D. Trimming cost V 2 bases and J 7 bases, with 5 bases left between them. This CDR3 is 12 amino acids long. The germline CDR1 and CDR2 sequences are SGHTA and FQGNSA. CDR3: CASSLTVGELFF. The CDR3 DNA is TGTGCCAGCAGCTTAACGGTCGGGGAGCTGTTTTTT.

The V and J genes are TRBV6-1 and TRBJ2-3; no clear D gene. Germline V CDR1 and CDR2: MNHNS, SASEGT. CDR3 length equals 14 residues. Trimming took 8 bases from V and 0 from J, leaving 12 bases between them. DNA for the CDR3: TGTGCCAGCCTGCAACACCCTAGCACAGATACGCAGTATTTT. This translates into CASLQHPSTDTQYF.

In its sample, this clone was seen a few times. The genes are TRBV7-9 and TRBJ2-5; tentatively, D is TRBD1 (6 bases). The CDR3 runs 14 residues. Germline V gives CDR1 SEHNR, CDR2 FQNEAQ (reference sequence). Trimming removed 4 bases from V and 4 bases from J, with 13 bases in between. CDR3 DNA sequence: TGTGCCAGCAGCTCTGGGACATGGCGAGAGACCCAGTACTTC. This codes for CASSSGTWRETQYF.

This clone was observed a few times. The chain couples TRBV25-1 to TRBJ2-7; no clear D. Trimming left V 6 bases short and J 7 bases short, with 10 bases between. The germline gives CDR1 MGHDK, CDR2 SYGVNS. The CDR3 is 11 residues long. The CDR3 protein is CASRQSQEQYF. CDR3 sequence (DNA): TGTGCCAGCAGACAGTCGCAGGAGCAGTACTTC.

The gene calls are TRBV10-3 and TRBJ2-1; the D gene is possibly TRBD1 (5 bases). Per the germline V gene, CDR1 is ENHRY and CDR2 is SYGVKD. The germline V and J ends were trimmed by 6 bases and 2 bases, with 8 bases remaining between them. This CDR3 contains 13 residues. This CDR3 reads CAIRQETYNEQFF. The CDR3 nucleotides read TGTGCCATCAGACAGGAGACCTACAATGAGCAGTTCTTC.

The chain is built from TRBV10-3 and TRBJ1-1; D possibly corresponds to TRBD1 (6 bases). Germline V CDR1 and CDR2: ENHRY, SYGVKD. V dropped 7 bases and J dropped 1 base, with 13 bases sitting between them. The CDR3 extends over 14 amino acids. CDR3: CAITEGQRNTEAFF. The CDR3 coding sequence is TGTGCCATCACCGAGGGACAACGGAACACTGAAGCTTTCTTT.

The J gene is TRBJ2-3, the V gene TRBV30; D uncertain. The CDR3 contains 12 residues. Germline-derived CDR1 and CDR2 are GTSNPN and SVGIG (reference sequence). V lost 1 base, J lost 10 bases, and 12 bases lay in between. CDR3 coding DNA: TGTGCCTGGAGTGGAATTCCCTCGGCGCAGTATTTT. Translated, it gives CAWSGIPSAQYF.

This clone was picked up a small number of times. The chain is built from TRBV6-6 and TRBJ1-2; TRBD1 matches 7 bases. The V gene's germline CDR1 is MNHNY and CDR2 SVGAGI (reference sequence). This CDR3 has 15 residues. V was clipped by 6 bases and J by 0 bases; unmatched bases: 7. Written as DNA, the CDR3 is TGTGCCAGCAGACCTCCGGGACAGACTAACTATGGCTACACCTTC. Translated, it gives CASRPPGQTNYGYTF.

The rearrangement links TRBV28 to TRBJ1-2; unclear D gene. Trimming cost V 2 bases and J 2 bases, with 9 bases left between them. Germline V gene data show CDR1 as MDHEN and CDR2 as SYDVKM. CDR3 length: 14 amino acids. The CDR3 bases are TGTGCCAGCAGTTTAGGAAGAGGGAACTATGGCTACACCTTC. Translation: CASSLGRGNYGYTF.